This T cell receptor beta chain was observed in a study of technical replicates of blood from a handful of donors. Here immunoSEQ multiplex PCR was the method, and the copy in TCRdb shows in-frame clones only, minus some. This sample yields under 95,000 clones, of which about 93% are seen a single time; roughly 0.25% belongs to the top ten. Germline values: CDR1 SQVTM, CDR2 ANQGSEA. The CDR3 has 15 residues. V was cut by 1 base and J by 0 bases, with 11 bases left in between. The source material was T cells isolated from PBMCs. The chain carries TRBV29-1 and TRBJ2-3; D gene uncertain. This TCR derives from a human donor in good health. This CDR3 reads CSVEGARPSTDTQYF. DNA of the CDR3: TGCAGCGTTGAAGGGGCCCGACCCAGCACAGATACGCAGTATTTT.